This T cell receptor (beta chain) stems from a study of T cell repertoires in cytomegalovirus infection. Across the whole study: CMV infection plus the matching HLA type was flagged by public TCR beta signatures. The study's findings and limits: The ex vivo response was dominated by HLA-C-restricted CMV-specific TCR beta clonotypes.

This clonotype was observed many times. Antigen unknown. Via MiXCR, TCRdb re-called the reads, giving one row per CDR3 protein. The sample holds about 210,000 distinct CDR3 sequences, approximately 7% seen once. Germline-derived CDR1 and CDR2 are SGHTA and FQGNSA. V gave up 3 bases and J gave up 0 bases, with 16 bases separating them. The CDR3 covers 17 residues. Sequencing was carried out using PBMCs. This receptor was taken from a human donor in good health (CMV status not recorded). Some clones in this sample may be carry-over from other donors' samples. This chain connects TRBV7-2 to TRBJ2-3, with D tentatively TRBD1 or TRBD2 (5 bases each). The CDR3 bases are TGTGCCAGCAGCTTGCGCGGGCATGGGGCTAGCACAGATACGCAGTATTTT. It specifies CASSLRGHGASTDTQYF. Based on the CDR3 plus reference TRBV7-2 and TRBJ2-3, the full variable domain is GAGVSQSPSNKVTEKGKDVELRCDPISGHTALYWYRQSLGQGLEFLIYFQGNSAPDKSGLPSDRFSAERTGGSVSTLTIQRTQQEDSAVYLCASSLRGHGASTDTQYFGPGTRLTVL.